This T cell receptor (beta chain) was observed in a study of T cell responses to AZD1222 COVID-19 vaccine. The CDR3 extends over 17 amino acids. J was trimmed by 0 bases and V by 0 bases; bases with no gene match: 5. Germline V CDR1 and CDR2: SGDLS, YYNGEE. The data were produced by immunoSEQ multiplex PCR, yet TCRdb's version contains in-frame clones alone and is incomplete. Of more than 150,000 clones in the sample, roughly 92% were seen once. The TCR sequence derives from an adult in good health. Here the sequenced sample was peripheral blood, taken on day 0 of AZD1222 vaccination. The rearrangement uses TRBV9 and TRBJ1-1, with TRBD1 matching over 10 bases. CDR3 coding DNA: TGTGCCAGCAGCGTAGCACGGGACAGGGGAATGAACACTGAAGCTTTCTTT. Its protein product is CASSVARDRGMNTEAFF. Drawing the rest from reference TRBV9 and TRBJ1-1, the complete variable domain is DSGVTQTPKHLITATGQRVTLRCSPRSGDLSVYWYQQSLDQGLQFLIQYYNGEERAKGNILERFSAQQFPDLHSELNLSSLELGDSALYFCASSVARDRGMNTEAFFGQGTRLTVV.